The 11 T cell receptor beta chains reported below all come from one sample, sequenced in a study of shared clonotypes between healthy human individuals. The repertoire was sequenced with immunoSEQ multiplex PCR; TCRdb's copy has only in-frame clones and lacks some. This sample has around 370,000 clones, with 90% to 97% found just once. The specimen sequenced was memory CD8+ T cells sorted from blood. The sample's subset: CD45RO+ cells pooled with CCR7-negative TemRA cells. All receptors derive from a man aged 25 to 40 in good health.

The chain combines TRBV18 with TRBJ2-1, with TRBD2 matching 9 bases. The V segment lost 2 bases and the J segment 7 bases; nucleotides outside the gene matches: 15. CDR1 is KGHSH and CDR2 is LQKENI in the germline V gene. The CDR3 is made up of 18 amino acids. The CDR3 DNA reads as TGTGCCAGCTCACCATGGGAGTTCTGGAGCGGGAGGAGAAATGAGCAGTTCTTC. Translated, it gives CASSPWEFWSGRRNEQFF.

The chain employs TRBV10-1 and TRBJ2-7; the match to TRBD1 covers 11 bases. Germline lookup yields CDR1 WNHNN and CDR2 SYGVQD (reference sequence). Trimming removed 2 bases from V and 1 base from J; junction bases left unmatched: 7. This CDR3 contains 17 residues. CDR3 in DNA: TGCGCCAGCAGTGAGCCTGGGACAGGGGGTTTATCCTACGAGCAGTACTTC. This gives the protein CASSEPGTGGLSYEQYF.

The genes are TRBV10-2 and TRBJ1-3; 8 bases map to TRBD1. V trimming: 6 bases; J trimming: 4 bases; junction bases outside the gene matches: 8. The V gene's germline CDR1 is WSHSY and CDR2 SAAADI. The CDR3 is 15 amino acids. For the CDR3, the DNA is TGCGCCAGCAGCTCGACAGGGGTCAACGGAAACACCATATATTTT. Encoded protein: CASSSTGVNGNTIYF.

The chain carries TRBV7-3 and TRBJ1-1, with D unresolved. The CDR3 totals 13 residues. CDR1 SGHTA and CDR2 FQGTGA come from the germline V gene. Trimming took off 4 bases at V and 2 bases at J, with 8 bases between the two ends. The CDR3 loop reads CASSYMGNTEAFF. DNA of the CDR3: TGTGCCAGCAGCTACATGGGTAACACTGAAGCTTTCTTT.

The chain is built from TRBV6-5 and TRBJ2-7, with TRBD2 identical over 8 bases. V was clipped by 6 bases and J by 3 bases; unmatched bases: 10. The length of the CDR3 is 15 residues. Germline values: CDR1 MNHEY, CDR2 SVGAGI. CDR3 protein: CASSPLKAGVYEQYF. The DNA for the CDR3 is TGTGCCAGCAGCCCTTTAAAAGCGGGAGTCTACGAGCAGTACTTC.

The chain has TRBV28 and TRBJ1-5; 7 bases match TRBD1. The germline gives CDR1 MDHEN, CDR2 SYDVKM. The CDR3 covers 22 residues. With V trimmed by 3 bases and J by 9 bases, 32 bases remained unmatched. CDR3 DNA: TGTGCCAGCAGTTTGGTGGGGTCACAGGGGAAGGCTGTGATCTATAATGGGGGGCCCCAGCATTTT. Amino acid sequence: CASSLVGSQGKAVIYNGGPQHF.

The chain recombines TRBV7-9 with TRBJ2-5; D perhaps matches TRBD1 (8 bases). Trimming shortened V by 6 bases and J by 5 bases, and 16 bases separated the two germline ends. CDR3 size: 14 residues. From germline, CDR1 is SEHNR and CDR2 FQNEAQ (reference sequence). The CDR3 DNA sequence: TGTGCCAGCAGACAGACAGGGGAGGGGGAGACCCAGTACTTC. Translation gives CASRQTGEGETQYF.

The chain employs TRBV27 and TRBJ1-3; TRBD1 is a possible D gene (6 bases). The ends were cut back, 3 bases at V and 1 base at J, with 16 bases in the middle. The CDR3 covers 17 residues. CDR1 and CDR2 (germline): MNHEY, SMNVEV (reference sequence). The CDR3 protein is CASSFILRGWSGNTIYF. As DNA, the CDR3 is TGTGCCAGCAGTTTTATACTCAGGGGATGGTCTGGAAACACCATATATTTT.

The chain combines TRBV28 with TRBJ2-7; tentative D call: TRBD2 (6 bases). V shed 1 base and J shed 1 base, with 14 bases lying between them. Germline assignment: CDR1 MDHEN and CDR2 SYDVKM. The CDR3 totals 16 residues. The CDR3 bases are TGTGCCAGCAGTTTATCTCCCAGCCGGGGGTCCTACGAGCAGTACTTC. It codes for CASSLSPSRGSYEQYF.

J is TRBJ2-1 and V is TRBV7-8; TRBD2 might be the D (6 bases). The CDR3 contains 17 residues. Deletions cut 2 bases from V and 0 bases from J, with 14 bases between. The germline V gene encodes CDR1 SGHVS and CDR2 FQNEAQ. In nucleotides, the CDR3 is TGTGCCAGCAGCTTATTTGGGGGGAGAAGCTCCTACAATGAGCAGTTCTTC. It specifies CASSLFGGRSSYNEQFF.

The chain uses TRBV5-8 and TRBJ2-5, with TRBD1 identical over 7 bases. The closer fit of TRBJ2-7 to the DNA end suggests the J call may be wrong. Per germline, CDR1 SGHTS and CDR2 YDEGEE. This CDR3 spans 13 amino acids. The CDR3 coding sequence is TGTGCCAGCACCATCGACAGGGAATACGAGCAGTACTTC. Translated, it gives CASTIDREYEQYF.